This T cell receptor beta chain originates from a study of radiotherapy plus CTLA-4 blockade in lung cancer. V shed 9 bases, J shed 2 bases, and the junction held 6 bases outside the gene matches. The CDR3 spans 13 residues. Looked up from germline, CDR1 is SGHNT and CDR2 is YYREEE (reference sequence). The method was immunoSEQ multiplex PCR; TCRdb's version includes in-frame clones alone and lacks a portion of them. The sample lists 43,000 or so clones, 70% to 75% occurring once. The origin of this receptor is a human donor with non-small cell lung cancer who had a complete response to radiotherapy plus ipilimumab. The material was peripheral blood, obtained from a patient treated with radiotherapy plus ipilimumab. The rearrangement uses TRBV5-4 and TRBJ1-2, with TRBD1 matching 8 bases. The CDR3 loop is CATRDRSNYGYTF. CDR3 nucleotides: TGTGCCACTCGGGACAGGTCGAACTATGGCTACACCTTC.